The entry that follows covers one TCR beta chain sequence. PCR amplification relied on 60 Vbeta primers (plus 13 Jbeta primers). Assay used: immunoSEQ multiplex PCR; TCRdb lists only in-frame clones, some missing. The data hold around 260,000 clones, with roughly 80% observed a single time. The entry originates in a study of cytomegalovirus exposure and HLA in healthy donors. J gave up 8 bases and V 3 bases, and 11 bases lay outside the gene matches. This CDR3 has 16 residues. The germline CDR1 and CDR2 sequences are SGHNT and YYREEE (reference sequence). The V gene is TRBV5-4, the J gene TRBJ1-6; 7 bases are a match to TRBD1. The receptor was isolated from a girl aged 2-10 years in good health and CMV-seronegative. Source material: PBMCs. The chain's CDR3 is CASSSHFRDRDSPLHF. The CDR3 DNA reads as TGTGCCAGCAGCTCTCACTTCCGGGACAGAGATTCACCCCTCCACTTT.